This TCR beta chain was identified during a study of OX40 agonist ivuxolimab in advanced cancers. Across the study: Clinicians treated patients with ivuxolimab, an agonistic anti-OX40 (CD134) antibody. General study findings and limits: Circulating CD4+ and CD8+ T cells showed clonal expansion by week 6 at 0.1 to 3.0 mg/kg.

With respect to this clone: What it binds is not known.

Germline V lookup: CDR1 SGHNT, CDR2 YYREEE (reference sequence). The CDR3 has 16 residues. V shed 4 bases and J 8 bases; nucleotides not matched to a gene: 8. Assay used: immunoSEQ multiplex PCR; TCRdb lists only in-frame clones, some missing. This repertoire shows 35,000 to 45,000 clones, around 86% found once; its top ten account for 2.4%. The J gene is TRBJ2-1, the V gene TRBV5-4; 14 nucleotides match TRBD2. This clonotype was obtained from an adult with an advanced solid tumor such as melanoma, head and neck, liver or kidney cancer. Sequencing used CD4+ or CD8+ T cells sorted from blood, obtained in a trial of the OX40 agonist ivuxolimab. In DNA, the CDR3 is TGTGCCAGCAGCGCCAGACTAGCGGGGGGGCCCTATGAGCAGTTCTTC. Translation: CASSARLAGGPYEQFF.